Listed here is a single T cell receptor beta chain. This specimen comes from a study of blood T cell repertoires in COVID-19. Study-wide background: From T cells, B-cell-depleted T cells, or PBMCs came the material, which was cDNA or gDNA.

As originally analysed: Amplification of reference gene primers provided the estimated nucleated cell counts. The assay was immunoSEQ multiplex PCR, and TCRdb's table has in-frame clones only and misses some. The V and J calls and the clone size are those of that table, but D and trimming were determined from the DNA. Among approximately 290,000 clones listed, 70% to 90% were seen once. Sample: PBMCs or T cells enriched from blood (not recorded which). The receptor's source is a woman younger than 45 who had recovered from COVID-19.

The CDR3 nucleotides are TGTGCCTGCTCGCCGGACAGGGGGCCGGGGGCTTTCTTT. Protein: CACSPDRGPGAFF. The chain combines TRBV30 with TRBJ1-1, with 11 bases fitting TRBD1. The J segment lost 11 bases and the V segment lost 6 bases, leaving 11 bases of the junction unmatched. Germline CDR1 reads GTSNPN; CDR2 reads SVGIG (reference sequence). The CDR3 contains 13 residues. The full variable domain, completed using reference TRBV30 and TRBJ1-1, is SQTIHQWPATLVQPVGSPLSLECTVEGTSNPNLYWYRQAAGRGLQLLFYSVGIGQISSEVPQNLSASRPQDRQFILSSKKLLLSDSGFYLCACSPDRGPGAFFGQGTRLTVV.